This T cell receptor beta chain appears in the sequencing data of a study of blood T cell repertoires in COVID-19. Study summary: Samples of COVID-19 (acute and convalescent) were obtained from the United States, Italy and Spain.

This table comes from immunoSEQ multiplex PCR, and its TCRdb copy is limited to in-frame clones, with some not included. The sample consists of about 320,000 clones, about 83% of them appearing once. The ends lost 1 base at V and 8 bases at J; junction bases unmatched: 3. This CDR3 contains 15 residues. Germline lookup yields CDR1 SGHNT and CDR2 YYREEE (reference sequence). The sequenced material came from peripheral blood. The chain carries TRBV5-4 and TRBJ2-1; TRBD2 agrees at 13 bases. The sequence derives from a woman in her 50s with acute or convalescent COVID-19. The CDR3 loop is CASSLPGLAGYEQFF. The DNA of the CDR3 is TGTGCCAGCAGCTTGCCGGGACTAGCGGGGTATGAGCAGTTCTTC.